Presented here are 21 T cell receptor beta chains from one specimen sequenced in a study of shared clonotypes between healthy human individuals (dated by TCRdb to about 2020). Libraries came from the immunoSEQ multiplex PCR assay. The table comes from immuneACCESS by way of TCRdb, which keeps in-frame sequences with V and J called. Part of the clones is missing from these tables; in studies checked, under half for an unresolved V gene and the rest for unknown reasons. The sample table shows approximately 1,000,000 clones, and approximately 80% are seen once. The ten largest account for 0.5% to 0.6% of the sample. Sequences were obtained from memory CD4+ T cells from PBMCs. The cell subset or site label for this specimen denotes: CD45RA-negative fraction. These receptors all come from a man between 18 and 35 years old in good health. Some clones in this sample may be carry-over from other donors' samples.

The chain combines TRBV6-6 with TRBJ2-5; maybe TRBD1 (5 bases). CDR3 length: 13 amino acids. Trimming took off 7 bases at V and 2 bases at J, with 11 bases between the two ends. Germline-derived CDR1 and CDR2 are MNHNY and SVGAGI (reference sequence). CDR3 sequence reads: CASTMTAQETQYF. The CDR3 bases are TGTGCCAGCACCATGACAGCTCAAGAGACCCAGTACTTC.

The chain links TRBV6-1 to TRBJ1-6, with D hard to call. CDR1 is MNHNS and CDR2 is SASEGT in the germline V gene. The CDR3 sequence is 13 residues long. Trimming cost V 6 bases and J 3 bases, with 6 bases left between them. CDR3 nucleotide sequence: TGTGCCAGCAGCCCGGACTATAATTCACCCCTCCACTTT. Its protein product is CASSPDYNSPLHF.

The V gene is TRBV18, the J gene TRBJ1-2; tentative D call: TRBD1 (6 bases). V shed 6 bases and J shed 8 bases, with 22 bases lying between them. Germline CDR1 KGHSH, CDR2 LQKENI. This CDR3 contains 15 residues. CDR3: CASSPNRDGGSGYTF. In DNA, the CDR3 is TGTGCCAGCTCCCCTAACAGGGACGGCGGAAGCGGCTACACCTTC.

This clone has a handful of counts. The chain employs TRBV28 and TRBJ1-1; no reliable D call. This CDR3 has 12 amino acids. Germline values: CDR1 MDHEN, CDR2 SYDVKM. Deletions cut 3 bases from V and 4 bases from J, with 6 bases between. In nucleotides, the CDR3 is TGTGCCAGCAGTTTTGCGGGCACTGAAGCTTTCTTT. This gives the protein CASSFAGTEAFF.

The chain employs TRBV9 and TRBJ2-5; TRBD1 matches at 7 bases. V lost 3 bases, J lost 1 base, and 3 bases stayed unmatched. CDR1 and CDR2 (germline): SGDLS, YYNGEE. The CDR3 consists of 14 residues. The CDR3 loop is CASSAGQRQETQYF. DNA for the CDR3: TGTGCCAGCAGCGCGGGACAGCGCCAAGAGACCCAGTACTTC.

The chain links TRBV2 to TRBJ2-7, with TRBD2 as a possible D gene (5 bases). V was cut by 3 bases and J by 2 bases, with 11 bases left in between. CDR1 and CDR2 (germline): SNHLY, FYNNEI. The CDR3 covers 14 residues. The CDR3, as DNA: TGTGCCAGCAGTGACCGGGATAACACCTACGAGCAGTACTTC. Protein: CASSDRDNTYEQYF. Looking up the rest from reference TRBV2 and TRBJ2-7 gives the full variable domain: EPEVTQTPSHQVTQMGQEVILRCVPISNHLYFYWYRQILGQKVEFLVSFYNNEISEKSEIFDDQFSVERPDGSNFTLKIRSTKLEDSAMYFCASSDRDNTYEQYFGPGTRLTVT.

This clone was recorded a few times. CDR3 in DNA: TGTGCCAGCAGCCCTGACAGCGTCTATGGCTACACCTTC. It translates to CASSPDSVYGYTF. V usage is TRBV7-9 and J usage is TRBJ1-2, with D possibly matching TRBD1 (5 bases). The CDR3 covers 13 residues. V lost 5 bases and J 4 bases, leaving 11 bases between the germline ends. Germline V gene sequence: CDR1 SEHNR, CDR2 FQNEAQ (reference sequence).

The V gene is TRBV28, the J gene TRBJ1-4; a possible D gene is TRBD1 (5 bases). Germline CDR1 reads MDHEN; CDR2 reads SYDVKM. The V end was cut by 7 bases, the J end by 8 bases, with 17 bases between. The CDR3 contains 14 residues. CDR3 residues: CASTRAPQGEKLFF. Written as DNA, the CDR3 is TGTGCCAGCACCCGGGCGCCCCAGGGCGAAAAACTGTTTTTT.

This chain uses TRBV2 with TRBJ2-1; the D gene could be TRBD1 or TRBD2 (5 bases each). The V gene's germline CDR1 is SNHLY and CDR2 FYNNEI. V was trimmed by 5 bases and J by 3 bases, leaving 11 bases between them. The CDR3 runs to 14 residues. For the CDR3, the DNA is TGTGCCAGCAGTATGGCAGGGAGCTACAATGAGCAGTTCTTC. It specifies CASSMAGSYNEQFF.

The rearrangement uses TRBV6-1 and TRBJ1-2, with D uncertain. The CDR3 spans 14 residues. Germline V gene sequence: CDR1 MNHNS, CDR2 SASEGT. The ends were cut back, 1 base at V and 6 bases at J, with 12 bases in the middle. CDR3 residues: CASSEVPRLDGYTF. The CDR3 bases are TGTGCCAGCAGTGAAGTCCCGAGACTGGATGGCTACACCTTC.

The chain employs TRBV4-1 and TRBJ2-6, with TRBD2 identical over 8 bases. Germline CDR1 MGHRA, CDR2 YSYEKL. V lost 1 base and J lost 0; bases outside the gene matches: 8. The CDR3 is made up of 19 amino acids. CDR3 nucleotides: TGCGCCAGCAGCCAAGGCCTAGCGGGTTCCTTCTCTGGGGCCAACGTCCTGACTTTC. This encodes CASSQGLAGSFSGANVLTF.

The CDR3, as DNA: TGTGCCAGCAGCCAAGGTAGTGGAGATACGCAGTATTTT. Its protein product is CASSQGSGDTQYF. The V gene is TRBV4-2, the J gene TRBJ2-3; D remains ambiguous. Between the trimmed V and J ends, which lost 1 base and 5 bases, there was a span of 7 bases. The CDR3 length is 13 residues. Germline assignment: CDR1 LGHNA and CDR2 YNFKEQ.

J is TRBJ2-7 and V is TRBV28, with TRBD2 identical over 8 bases. The CDR3 spans 15 residues. CDR1 and CDR2 from the germline V gene are MDHEN and SYDVKM. The junction had 12 bases not matched to a gene; V was cut back by 5 bases and J by 6 bases. Here the CDR3 reads CASSPPGTRPLEQYF. The CDR3 DNA sequence: TGTGCCAGCAGTCCACCCGGGACTAGACCGCTCGAGCAGTACTTC. Full variable domain (missing parts from reference TRBV28 and TRBJ2-7): DVKVTQSSRYLVKRTGEKVFLECVQDMDHENMFWYRQDPGLGLRLIYFSYDVKMKEKGDIPEGYSVSREKKERFSLILESASTNQTSMYLCASSPPGTRPLEQYFGPGTRLTVT.

The chain uses TRBV9 and TRBJ1-2; perhaps TRBD1 as D (5 bases). The ends were cut back, 2 bases at V and 1 base at J, with 9 bases in the middle. This CDR3 has 14 residues. Germline CDR1 is SGDLS and CDR2 is YYNGEE. CDR3: CASSVDSVNYGYTF. CDR3 nucleotides: TGTGCCAGCAGCGTCGACAGCGTTAACTATGGCTACACCTTC.

This clone has more than one count but fewer than ten. The V and J genes are TRBV11-2 and TRBJ2-4; the D is unclear. The length of the CDR3 is 13 residues. Between the trimmed V and J ends, which lost 1 base and 8 bases, there was a span of 9 bases. CDR1 SGHAT and CDR2 FQNNGV come from the germline V gene. For the CDR3, the DNA is TGTGCCAGCAGCTTAGTCCGGGCGGACATTCAGTACTTC. This codes for CASSLVRADIQYF.

This rearrangement joins TRBV19 to TRBJ1-4, with 8 bases fitting TRBD1. Germline V gene lookup returns CDR1 LNHDA and CDR2 SQIVND (reference sequence). V dropped 4 bases and J dropped 2; count of bases not matched to a gene: 9. CDR3 length equals 17 residues. CDR3 amino acids: CASSRPGGASTNEKLFF. The CDR3 DNA follows: TGTGCCAGTAGTAGACCAGGGGGCGCATCTACTAATGAAAAACTGTTTTTT.

V is TRBV27 and J is TRBJ1-2; D unclear. Per the germline V gene, CDR1 is MNHEY and CDR2 is SMNVEV (reference sequence). The CDR3 loop spans 10 amino acids. The V gene lost 4 bases and the J gene lost 7 bases, with 4 bases spanning the gap. For the CDR3, the DNA is TGTGCCAGCAGTTATACTGGCTACACCTTC. It translates to CASSYTGYTF.

The V gene is TRBV6-1, the J gene TRBJ2-3; D is unresolved. The V gene lost 4 bases and the J gene lost 2 bases, with 10 bases spanning the gap. The CDR3 has 14 residues. CDR1 is MNHNS and CDR2 is SASEGT in the germline V gene. The CDR3 DNA reads as TGTGCCAGCAGTGCTGACTTGATCACAGATACGCAGTATTTT. Translated, it gives CASSADLITDTQYF.

The J gene is TRBJ2-7, the V gene TRBV13; 8 bases are a match to TRBD1. In germline, CDR1 is PRHDT, CDR2 FYEKMQ (reference sequence). CDR3 length: 14 residues. V lost 5 bases and J lost 6; bases outside the gene matches: 9. CDR3 DNA sequence: TGTGCCAGCAGCCCCCCAACAGGGGGAAGCGAGCAGTACTTC. Amino acids: CASSPPTGGSEQYF. Drawing the rest from reference TRBV13 and TRBJ2-7, the complete variable domain is AAGVIQSPRHLIKEKRETATLKCYPIPRHDTVYWYQQGPGQDPQFLISFYEKMQSDKGSIPDRFSAQQFSDYHSELNMSSLELGDSALYFCASSPPTGGSEQYFGPGTRLTVT.

This rearrangement joins TRBV5-1 to TRBJ2-5, with 8 bases that match TRBD2. V trimming: 3 bases; J trimming: 2 bases; junction bases outside the gene matches: 6. CDR1 is SGHRS, CDR2 YFSETQ, per germline. This CDR3 region has 15 residues. CDR3 loop: CASSSYSGTQETQYF. CDR3 nucleotide sequence: TGCGCCAGCAGCTCTTATAGCGGGACACAAGAGACCCAGTACTTC.

The V call is TRBV5-1, the J call TRBJ2-1, with TRBD2 matching 9 bases. The J segment lost 0 bases and the V segment lost 7 bases, leaving 8 bases of the junction unmatched. This CDR3 is 16 amino acids long. Per germline, CDR1 SGHRS and CDR2 YFSETQ. The CDR3 coding sequence is TGCGCCAGCCGGACTAGCGCCAGTGGCTCCTACAATGAGCAGTTCTTC. It yields the protein CASRTSASGSYNEQFF.